This T cell receptor (beta chain) was identified in a study of blood T cell repertoires in COVID-19. TCRdb keeps only in-frame clones here, not all; method: immunoSEQ multiplex PCR. This sample carries 70,000 to 95,000 clones, 80% to 90% of them seen once, and the ten largest clones take 4% to 5.5%. The TCR sequence derives from an elderly woman with acute or convalescent COVID-19. Sequencing was performed on peripheral blood.

The CDR3 is CASSIRQGLSTEAFF. Written as DNA, the CDR3 is TGTGCCAGCTCAATCAGACAGGGCCTGAGCACTGAAGCTTTCTTT. The V and J genes are TRBV18 and TRBJ1-1, with 7 nucleotides matching TRBD1. After removal of 5 bases from V and 4 bases from J, the junction contained 10 bases not matched to a gene. The CDR3 contains 15 residues. Germline V lookup: CDR1 KGHSH, CDR2 LQKENI.